Listed below are T cell receptor beta chains from one sample, sequenced in a study of a mutant IDH1 vaccine in newly diagnosed glioma. Only in-frame clones appear in the TCRdb table, and some are missing; sequencing was by immunoSEQ multiplex PCR. The sample has about 54,000 clones; approximately 80% are singletons. These receptors have no identified antigens. The sequencing used PBMCs, collected from a glioma patient whose treatment included an IDH1 peptide vaccine. The receptors originated from a man aged 25-45 years with glioma. The CDR3 runs from the conserved cysteine through the conserved F or W. The D gene is left open where the match is weak. Clone size is shown for a subset of rows, as once, few, many or a class of expanded clone.

TGTGCCAGCAGTGACAGTTTGGGCTCCTACAATGAGCAGTTCTTC,CASSDSLGSYNEQFF,NA,TRBV25-1,NA,TRBJ2-1
TGTGCCACCAAACAGGGTGCTAGCACAGATACGCAGTATTTT,CATKQGASTDTQYF,NA,TRBV6-5,NA,TRBJ2-3
TGCGCCAGCAGCATGGGACAGTCGGGCACCGGGGAGCTGTTTTTT,CASSMGQSGTGELFF,NA,TRBV5-1,TRBD1,TRBJ2-2
TGCGCCAGCAGCTTGGTACAGGTAGCCACCGGGGAGCTGTTTTTT,CASSLVQVATGELFF,NA,TRBV5-1,NA,TRBJ2-2
TGTGCCAGCAGCTTGGTTGGGAGGAGCACTGAAGCTTTCTTT,CASSLVGRSTEAFF,NA,TRBV5-5,NA,TRBJ1-1
TGTGCCAGCAGCTTTCGGATTCGGCTGCTGGAGGGCTACAATGAGCAGTTCTTC,CASSFRIRLLEGYNEQFF,NA,TRBV28,NA,TRBJ2-1
TGTGCCAGCAGCTCCTCAATCGGAAACACCATATATTTT,CASSSSIGNTIYF,NA,TRBV6-5,NA,TRBJ1-3
TGTGCCAGCAGCGTAGGCCATGGCTACACCTTC,CASSVGHGYTF,NA,TRBV9,NA,TRBJ1-2
TGTGCCAGCTCACCCTCATTCACCGGGGAGCTGTTTTTT,CASSPSFTGELFF,NA,TRBV18,NA,TRBJ2-2
TGTGCCAGCAGCTTGAAAGGGACAGGAGGGCTCGAGCAGTACTTC,CASSLKGTGGLEQYF,once,TRBV5-5,TRBD1,TRBJ2-7
TGCGCCAGCAGCCCCGAATCCGGGCTAGGGAACACTGAAGCTTTCTTT,CASSPESGLGNTEAFF,NA,TRBV5-1,NA,TRBJ1-1
TGTGCCAGCAGTTTATTTTCAGGGACAGGGAGAATCCAGACTGAAGCTTTCTTT,CASSLFSGTGRIQTEAFF,NA,TRBV27,TRBD1,TRBJ1-1
TGTGCCAGCAGATTTGGACAGGTTGCCTACGAGCAGTACTTC,CASRFGQVAYEQYF,NA,TRBV6-6,TRBD1,TRBJ2-7
TGTGCCAGCAGCACGTCAGGGACTGGGGCCAACGTCCTGACTTTC,CASSTSGTGANVLTF,NA,TRBV6-6,NA,TRBJ2-6
TGCGCCAGCAGCCCACAGGTGGGCAATGAGCAGTTCTTC,CASSPQVGNEQFF,NA,TRBV5-1,NA,TRBJ2-1
TGTGCCAGCAGCAAGACTAGCGGGGGTGCAAATGAGCAGTTCTTC,CASSKTSGGANEQFF,NA,TRBV11-2,TRBD2,TRBJ2-1
TGTGCCAGCAGCAGCTCTGTCCCGGGACAGTCAGCAACTAATGAAAAACTGTTTTTT,CASSSSVPGQSATNEKLFF,NA,TRBV11-3,TRBD1,TRBJ1-4
TGTGCCAGCAGTTTTGTAGGGAAGGATTGGACAGATACGCAGTATTTT,CASSFVGKDWTDTQYF,NA,TRBV28,NA,TRBJ2-3
TGTGCCAGCAGCTTAGGAGGGGGTAGGACAGATACGCAGTATTTT,CASSLGGGRTDTQYF,few,TRBV7-8,NA,TRBJ2-3
TGTGCCATCAGTGAGCCCGGGGGACCAAAAGAGACCCAGTACTTC,CAISEPGGPKETQYF,NA,TRBV10-3,NA,TRBJ2-5
TGTGCCAGCAGCTTGGAAATCCGGTACAATGAGCAGTTCTTC,CASSLEIRYNEQFF,NA,TRBV5-5,NA,TRBJ2-1